Detailed here is one T cell receptor beta chain. Its antigen is undetermined. The sample belongs to a study of T-cell memory formation after mild COVID-19. Sample barcodes and UMIs were carried by the TCR alpha and TCR beta cDNA libraries that 5'RACE generated with constant-segment primers. TCRdb re-called the 5' RACE reads with MiXCR, one entry per CDR3 protein. The sample yields hundreds of thousands of distinct CDR3 sequences, about 15% seen once. Notes on the study in general: Day 15 to 85 contracting clones showed balanced CD4/CD8; later expanders leaned CD4+.

The germline CDR1 and CDR2 sequences are SGHTA and FQGNSA. The V gene lost 5 bases and the J gene lost 2 bases, with 14 bases spanning the gap. The CDR3 consists of 15 residues. The source material was PBMCs or a T cell subset sorted from them (not recorded which). The chain is built from TRBV7-2 and TRBJ2-3; TRBD2 is a possible D gene (5 bases). The receptor was derived from a man aged 18 to 29 who had mild COVID-19 (a few samples of this study predate the infection). Cell type and time point are not known. This chain's CDR3 is CASSPRRGFTDTQYF. CDR3 nucleotides: TGTGCCAGCAGCCCCCGACGGGGATTCACAGATACGCAGTATTTT.